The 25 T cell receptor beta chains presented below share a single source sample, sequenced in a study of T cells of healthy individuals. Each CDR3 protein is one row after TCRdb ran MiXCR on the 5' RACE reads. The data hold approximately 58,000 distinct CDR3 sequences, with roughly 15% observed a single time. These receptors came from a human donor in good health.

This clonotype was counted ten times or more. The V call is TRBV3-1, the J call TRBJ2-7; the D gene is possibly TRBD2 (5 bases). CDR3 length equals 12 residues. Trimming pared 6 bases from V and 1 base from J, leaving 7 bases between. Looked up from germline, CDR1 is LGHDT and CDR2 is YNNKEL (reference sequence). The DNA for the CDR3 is TGTGCCAGCAGAGCGGAGTCCTACGAGCAGTACTTC. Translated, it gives CASRAESYEQYF.

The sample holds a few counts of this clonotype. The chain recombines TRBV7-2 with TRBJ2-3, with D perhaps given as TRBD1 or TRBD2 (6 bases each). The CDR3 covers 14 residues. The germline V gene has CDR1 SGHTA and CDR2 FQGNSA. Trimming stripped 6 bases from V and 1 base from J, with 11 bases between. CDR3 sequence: CASSRRGGTDTQYF. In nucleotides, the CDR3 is TGTGCCAGCAGTCGTAGGGGGGGCACAGATACGCAGTATTTT.

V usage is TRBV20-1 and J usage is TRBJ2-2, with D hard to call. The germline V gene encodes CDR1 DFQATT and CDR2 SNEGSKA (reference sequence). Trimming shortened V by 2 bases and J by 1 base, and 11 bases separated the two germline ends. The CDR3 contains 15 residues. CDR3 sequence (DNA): TGCAGTGCTAGAAGGATTAACAGGAACACCGGGGAGCTGTTTTTT. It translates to CSARRINRNTGELFF.

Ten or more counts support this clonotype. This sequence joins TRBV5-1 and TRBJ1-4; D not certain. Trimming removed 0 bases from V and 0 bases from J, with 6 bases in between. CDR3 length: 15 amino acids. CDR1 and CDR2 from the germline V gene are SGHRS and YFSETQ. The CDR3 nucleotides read TGCGCCAGCAGCTTGGGGCCCTCAACTAATGAAAAACTGTTTTTT. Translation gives CASSLGPSTNEKLFF. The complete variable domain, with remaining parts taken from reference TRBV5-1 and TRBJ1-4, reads KAGVTQTPRYLIKTRGQQVTLSCSPISGHRSVSWYQQTPGQGLQFLFEYFSETQRNKGNFPGRFSGRQFSNSRSEMNVSTLELGDSALYLCASSLGPSTNEKLFFGSGTQLSVL.

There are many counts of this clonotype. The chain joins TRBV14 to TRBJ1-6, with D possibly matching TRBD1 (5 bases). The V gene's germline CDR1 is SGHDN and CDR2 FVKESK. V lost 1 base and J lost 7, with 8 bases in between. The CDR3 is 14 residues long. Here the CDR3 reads CASSQGRENSPLHF. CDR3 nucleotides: TGTGCCAGCAGCCAAGGCAGGGAAAATTCACCCCTCCACTTT. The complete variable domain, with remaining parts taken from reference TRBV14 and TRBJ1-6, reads EAGVTQFPSHSVIEKGQTVTLRCDPISGHDNLYWYRRVMGKEIKFLLHFVKESKQDESGMPNNRFLAERTGGTYSTLKVQPAELEDSGVYFCASSQGRENSPLHFGNGTRLTVT.

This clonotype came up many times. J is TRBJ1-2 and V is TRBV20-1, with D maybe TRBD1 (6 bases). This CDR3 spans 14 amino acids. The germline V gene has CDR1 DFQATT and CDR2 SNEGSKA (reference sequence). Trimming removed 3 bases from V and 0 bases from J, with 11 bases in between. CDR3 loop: CSARGGAANYGYTF. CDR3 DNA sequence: TGCAGTGCTAGGGGGGGGGCAGCTAACTATGGCTACACCTTC.

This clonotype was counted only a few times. DNA for the CDR3: TGTGCCAGAAGCCCCGGGACAGGGTCTCCCGAAAAACTGTTTTTT. Amino acid sequence: CARSPGTGSPEKLFF. The chain joins TRBV5-3 to TRBJ1-4; 9 positions agree with TRBD1. TRBV5-3 is sorted into the ORF group, with uncertain function. The CDR3 is 15 residues long. J was trimmed by 8 bases and V by 4 bases; bases with no gene match: 9.

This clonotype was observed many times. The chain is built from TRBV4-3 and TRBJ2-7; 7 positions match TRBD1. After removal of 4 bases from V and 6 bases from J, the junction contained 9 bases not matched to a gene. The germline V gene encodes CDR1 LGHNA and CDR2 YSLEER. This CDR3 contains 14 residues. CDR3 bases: TGCGCCAGCAGCCCCCGACAGGGATGGGGCGAGCAGTACTTC. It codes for CASSPRQGWGEQYF.

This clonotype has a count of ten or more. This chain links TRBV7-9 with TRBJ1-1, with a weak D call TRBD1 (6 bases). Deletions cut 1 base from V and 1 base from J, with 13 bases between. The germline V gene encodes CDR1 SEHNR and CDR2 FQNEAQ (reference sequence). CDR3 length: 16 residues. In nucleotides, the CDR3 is TGTGCCAGCAGCTTAGGTGCAGGGGCCCCGAACACTGAAGCTTTCTTT. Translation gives CASSLGAGAPNTEAFF.

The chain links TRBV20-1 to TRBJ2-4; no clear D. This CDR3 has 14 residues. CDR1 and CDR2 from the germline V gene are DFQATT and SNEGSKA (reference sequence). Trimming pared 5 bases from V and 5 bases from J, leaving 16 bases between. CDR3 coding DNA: TGCAGTGCTCCCGGTGAGCCTCCGGAAAACATTCAGTACTTC. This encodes CSAPGEPPENIQYF.

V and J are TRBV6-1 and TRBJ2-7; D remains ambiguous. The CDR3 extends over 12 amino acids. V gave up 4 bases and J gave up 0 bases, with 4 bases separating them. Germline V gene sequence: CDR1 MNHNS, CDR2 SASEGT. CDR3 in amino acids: CASSGASYEQYF. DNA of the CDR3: TGTGCCAGCAGTGGGGCCTCCTACGAGCAGTACTTC.

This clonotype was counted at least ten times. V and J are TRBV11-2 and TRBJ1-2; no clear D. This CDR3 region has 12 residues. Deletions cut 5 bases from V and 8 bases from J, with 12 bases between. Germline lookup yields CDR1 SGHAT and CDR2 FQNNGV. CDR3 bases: TGTGCCAGCAGCACCGCCCAGAGCGGCTACACCTTC. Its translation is CASSTAQSGYTF. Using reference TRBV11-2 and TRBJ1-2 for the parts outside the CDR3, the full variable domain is EAGVAQSPRYKIIEKRQSVAFWCNPISGHATLYWYQQILGQGPKLLIQFQNNGVVDDSQLPKDRFSAERLKGVDSTLKIQPAKLEDSAVYLCASSTAQSGYTFGSGTRLTVV.

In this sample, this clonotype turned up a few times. CDR3 residues: CASSVRDTRLTDTQYF. As DNA, the CDR3 is TGCGCCAGCAGCGTCCGGGACACTCGTCTCACAGATACGCAGTATTTT. The chain carries TRBV5-1 and TRBJ2-3; TRBD1 might be the D (6 bases). Germline CDR1 is SGHRS and CDR2 is YFSETQ. Between the trimmed V and J ends, which lost 4 bases and 2 bases, there was a span of 17 bases. This CDR3 region has 16 residues.

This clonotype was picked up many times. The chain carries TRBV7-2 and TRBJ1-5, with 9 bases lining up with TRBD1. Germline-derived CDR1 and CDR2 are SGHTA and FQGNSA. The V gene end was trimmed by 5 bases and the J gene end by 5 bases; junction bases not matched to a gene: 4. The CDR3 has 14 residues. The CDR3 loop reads CASSPGQGYQPQHF. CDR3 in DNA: TGTGCCAGCAGCCCGGGACAGGGCTATCAGCCCCAGCATTTT.

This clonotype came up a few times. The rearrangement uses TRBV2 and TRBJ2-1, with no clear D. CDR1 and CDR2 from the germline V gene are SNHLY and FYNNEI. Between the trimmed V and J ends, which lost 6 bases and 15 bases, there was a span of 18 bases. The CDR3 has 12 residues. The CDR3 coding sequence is TGTGCCAGCAGGGCCCCGGGCCCTACGCCGTTCTTC. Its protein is CASRAPGPTPFF.

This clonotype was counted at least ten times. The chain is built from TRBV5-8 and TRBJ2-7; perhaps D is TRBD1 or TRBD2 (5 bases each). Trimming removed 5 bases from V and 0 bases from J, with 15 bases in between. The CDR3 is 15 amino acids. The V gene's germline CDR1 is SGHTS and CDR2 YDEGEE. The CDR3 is CASSWDGHNSYEQYF. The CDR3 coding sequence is TGTGCCAGCAGTTGGGACGGGCACAACTCCTACGAGCAGTACTTC.

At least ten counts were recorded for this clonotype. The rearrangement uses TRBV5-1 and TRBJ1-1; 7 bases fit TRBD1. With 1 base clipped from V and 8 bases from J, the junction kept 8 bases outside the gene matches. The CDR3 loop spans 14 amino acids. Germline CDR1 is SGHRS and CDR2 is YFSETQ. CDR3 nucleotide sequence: TGCGCCAGCAGCTTGTGGACAGGCGGCGCGGAAGCTTTCTTT. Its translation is CASSLWTGGAEAFF. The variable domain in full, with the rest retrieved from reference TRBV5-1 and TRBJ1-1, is KAGVTQTPRYLIKTRGQQVTLSCSPISGHRSVSWYQQTPGQGLQFLFEYFSETQRNKGNFPGRFSGRQFSNSRSEMNVSTLELGDSALYLCASSLWTGGAEAFFGQGTRLTVV.

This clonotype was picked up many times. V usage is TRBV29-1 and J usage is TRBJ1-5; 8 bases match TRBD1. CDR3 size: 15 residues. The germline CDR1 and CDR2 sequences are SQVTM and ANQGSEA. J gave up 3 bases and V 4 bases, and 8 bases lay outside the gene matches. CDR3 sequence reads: CSVARGGQANQPQHF. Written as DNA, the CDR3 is TGCAGCGTTGCTCGTGGGGGACAGGCCAATCAGCCCCAGCATTTT.

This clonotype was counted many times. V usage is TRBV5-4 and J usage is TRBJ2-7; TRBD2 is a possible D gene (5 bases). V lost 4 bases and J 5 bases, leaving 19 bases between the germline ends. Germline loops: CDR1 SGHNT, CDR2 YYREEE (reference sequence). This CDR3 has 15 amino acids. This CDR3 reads CASSLLASSVHEQYF. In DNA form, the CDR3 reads TGTGCCAGCAGCCTGCTAGCATCCAGCGTCCACGAGCAGTACTTC.

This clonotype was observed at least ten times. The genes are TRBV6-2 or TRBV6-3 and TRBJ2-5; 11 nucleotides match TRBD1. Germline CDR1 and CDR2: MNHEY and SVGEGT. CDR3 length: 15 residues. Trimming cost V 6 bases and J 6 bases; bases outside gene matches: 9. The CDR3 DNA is TGTGCCAGCAGGCCGTTAGGACAGGGGGCAAAGACCCAGTACTTC. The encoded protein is CASRPLGQGAKTQYF.

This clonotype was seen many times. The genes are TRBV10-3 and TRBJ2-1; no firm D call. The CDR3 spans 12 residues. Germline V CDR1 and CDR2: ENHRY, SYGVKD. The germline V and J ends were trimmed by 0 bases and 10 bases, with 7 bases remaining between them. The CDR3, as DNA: TGTGCCATCAGTGAGTCGGCACGGGAGCAGTTCTTC. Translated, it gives CAISESAREQFF.

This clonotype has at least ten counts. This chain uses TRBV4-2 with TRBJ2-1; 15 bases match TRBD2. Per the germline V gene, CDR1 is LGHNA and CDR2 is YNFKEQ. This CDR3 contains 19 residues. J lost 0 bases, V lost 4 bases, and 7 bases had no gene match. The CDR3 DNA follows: TGTGCCAGCAGCCCGGCCGGGACTAGCGGGAGGAGCTCCTACAATGAGCAGTTCTTC. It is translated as CASSPAGTSGRSSYNEQFF.

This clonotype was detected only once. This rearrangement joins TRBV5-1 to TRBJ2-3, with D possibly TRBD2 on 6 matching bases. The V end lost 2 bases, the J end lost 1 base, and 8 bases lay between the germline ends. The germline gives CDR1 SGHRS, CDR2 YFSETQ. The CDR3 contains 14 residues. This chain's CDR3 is CASSLAGRTDTQYF. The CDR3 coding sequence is TGCGCCAGCAGCTTAGCGGGCCGCACAGATACGCAGTATTTT.

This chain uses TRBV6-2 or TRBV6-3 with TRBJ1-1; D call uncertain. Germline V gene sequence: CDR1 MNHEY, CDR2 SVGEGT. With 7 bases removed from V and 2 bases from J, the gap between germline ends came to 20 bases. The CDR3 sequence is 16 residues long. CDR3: CASTYSGGGSNTEAFF. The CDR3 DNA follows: TGTGCCAGCACCTACTCGGGTGGAGGGAGTAACACTGAAGCTTTCTTT.

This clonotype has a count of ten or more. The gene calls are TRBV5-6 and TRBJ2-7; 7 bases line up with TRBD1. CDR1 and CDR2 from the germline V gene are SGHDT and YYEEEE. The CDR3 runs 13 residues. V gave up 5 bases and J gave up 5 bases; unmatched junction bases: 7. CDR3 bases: TGTGCCAGCAGTAACAGGGGCTCGGACGAGCAGTACTTC. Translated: CASSNRGSDEQYF.